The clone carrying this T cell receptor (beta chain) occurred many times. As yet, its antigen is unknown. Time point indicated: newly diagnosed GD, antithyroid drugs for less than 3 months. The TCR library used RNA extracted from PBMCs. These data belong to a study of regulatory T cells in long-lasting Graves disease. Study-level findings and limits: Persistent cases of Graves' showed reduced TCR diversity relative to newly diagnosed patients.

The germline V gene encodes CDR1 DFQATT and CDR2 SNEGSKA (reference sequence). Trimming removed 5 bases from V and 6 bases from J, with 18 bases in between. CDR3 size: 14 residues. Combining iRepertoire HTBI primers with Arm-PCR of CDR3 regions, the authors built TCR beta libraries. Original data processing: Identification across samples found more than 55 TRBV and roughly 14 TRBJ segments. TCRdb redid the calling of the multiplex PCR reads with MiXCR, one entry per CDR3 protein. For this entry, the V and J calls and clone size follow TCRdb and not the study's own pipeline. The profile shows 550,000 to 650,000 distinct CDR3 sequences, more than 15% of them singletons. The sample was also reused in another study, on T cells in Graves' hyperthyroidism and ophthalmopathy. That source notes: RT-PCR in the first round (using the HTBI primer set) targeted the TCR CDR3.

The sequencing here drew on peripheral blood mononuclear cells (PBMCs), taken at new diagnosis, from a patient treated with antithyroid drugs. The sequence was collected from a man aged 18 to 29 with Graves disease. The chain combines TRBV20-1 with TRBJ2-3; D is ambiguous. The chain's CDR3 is CSASSGIHGDTQYF. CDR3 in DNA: TGCAGTGCTTCTTCCGGCATCCACGGGGATACGCAGTATTTT.